Presented here are 25 T cell receptor beta chains from one specimen sequenced in a study of shared clonotypes between healthy human individuals. Assay: immunoSEQ multiplex PCR; the TCRdb copy retains only in-frame clones and omits some. The sample has 2,500,000 or so clones; approximately 90% are singletons. The specimen was naive CD4+ T cells from PBMCs. Subset: CD45RA+ positively selected. The receptors originated from a man aged 18 to 35 in good health. Some clones in this sample may be carry-over from other donors' samples.

With regard to this clone: The same CDR3 can be traced to other DNA sequences in this sample. The chain joins TRBV7-2 to TRBJ2-5, with no clear D. CDR3 length: 12 residues. CDR1 and CDR2 from the germline V gene are SGHTA and FQGNSA. The ends were cut back, 5 bases at V and 2 bases at J, with 6 bases in the middle. The CDR3 loop reads CASSLRQETQYF. Here the CDR3 DNA reads TGTGCCAGCAGCCTGAGACAAGAGACCCAGTACTTC.

J is TRBJ1-5 and V is TRBV6-5; the D gene is possibly TRBD1 (5 bases). The CDR3 runs to 14 residues. In germline, CDR1 is MNHEY, CDR2 SVGAGI. V gave up 7 bases and J gave up 3 bases, with 13 bases separating them. For the CDR3, the DNA is TGTGCCAGCAAGGGGACCGCTTCCAATCAGCCCCAGCATTTT. Residues: CASKGTASNQPQHF.

V and J are TRBV4-1 and TRBJ2-1; 7 bases agree with TRBD2. From germline, CDR1 is MGHRA and CDR2 YSYEKL. V lost 3 bases, J lost 6 bases, and 11 bases stayed unmatched. The CDR3 contains 16 residues. The CDR3 DNA reads TGCGCCAGCAGCCAGTCTCCGTCGGGAGGTGGCAATGAGCAGTTCTTC. This gives the protein CASSQSPSGGGNEQFF.

This clone showed up just a few times. The same CDR3 is also encoded by other DNA sequences in this sample. This chain uses TRBV28 with TRBJ2-7; D gene unclear. CDR1 is MDHEN and CDR2 is SYDVKM in the germline V gene. V lost 5 bases and J lost 4, with 6 bases in between. The CDR3 is 11 amino acids. This chain's CDR3 is CASSPTYEQYF. The CDR3 DNA follows: TGTGCCAGCAGTCCCACTTACGAGCAGTACTTC.

The CDR3: CASSVGQDNSPLHF. The CDR3 bases are TGTGCCAGCAGCGTAGGACAGGATAATTCACCCCTCCACTTT. The chain combines TRBV9 with TRBJ1-6; tentatively, D is TRBD1 (6 bases). This CDR3 spans 14 amino acids. The germline CDR1 and CDR2 sequences are SGDLS and YYNGEE. Trimming took off 0 bases at V and 5 bases at J, with 6 bases between the two ends.

The chain employs TRBV7-2 and TRBJ1-1; no reliable D call. The V and J ends lost 2 bases and 0 bases respectively, with 13 bases between them. Germline CDR1 is SGHTA and CDR2 is FQGNSA. The CDR3 spans 16 residues. This CDR3 is CASSLLGNRVNTEAFF. Written as DNA, the CDR3 is TGTGCCAGCAGCTTATTGGGGAATCGGGTGAACACTGAAGCTTTCTTT.

This clone was observed a single time. CDR3 nucleotide sequence: TGCGCCAGCAGCTTGGGGTGGGACCAAGAGACCCAGTACTTC. It codes for CASSLGWDQETQYF. The chain carries TRBV5-1 and TRBJ2-5; D gene ambiguous. Germline values: CDR1 SGHRS, CDR2 YFSETQ. The CDR3 extends over 14 amino acids. The ends were cut back, 0 bases at V and 0 bases at J, with 6 bases in the middle. Filled out from reference TRBV5-1 and TRBJ2-5, the complete variable domain reads KAGVTQTPRYLIKTRGQQVTLSCSPISGHRSVSWYQQTPGQGLQFLFEYFSETQRNKGNFPGRFSGRQFSNSRSEMNVSTLELGDSALYLCASSLGWDQETQYFGPGTRLLVL.

V is TRBV5-8 and J is TRBJ2-1; D gene unclear. The germline V and J ends were trimmed by 0 bases and 8 bases, with 9 bases remaining between them. CDR3 length equals 13 residues. The germline V gene encodes CDR1 SGHTS and CDR2 YDEGEE. CDR3 in DNA: TGTGCCAGCAGCTTGGCCAATAGGGATGAGCAGTTCTTC. It yields the protein CASSLANRDEQFF.

This sequence joins TRBV7-9 and TRBJ2-1; D perhaps matches TRBD2 (5 bases). The CDR3 runs to 14 residues. Germline assignment: CDR1 SEHNR and CDR2 FQNEAQ (reference sequence). V lost 5 bases, J lost 6 bases, and 14 bases lay in between. The CDR3 nucleotides are TGTGCCAGCAGCCCCTGGGCGGGCGGCAATGAGCAGTTCTTC. It yields the protein CASSPWAGGNEQFF.

The genes are TRBV4-2 and TRBJ2-7; 10 bases fit TRBD2. This CDR3 is built from 16 residues. Losses at the gene ends were 3 bases for V and 4 bases for J; bases not matched to a gene: 9. CDR1 is LGHNA, CDR2 YNFKEQ, per germline. The CDR3 sequence: CASSQALSSGSYEQYF. DNA of the CDR3: TGTGCCAGCAGCCAGGCCCTATCTAGCGGGAGTTACGAGCAGTACTTC.

The V and J genes are TRBV29-1 and TRBJ1-1; weak D call: TRBD1 (5 bases). The V and J ends lost 4 bases and 4 bases respectively, with 22 bases between them. CDR1 and CDR2 (germline): SQVTM, ANQGSEA. CDR3 size: 16 residues. CDR3 nucleotide sequence: TGCAGCGTTGTTTATGTTGGGGCGACCTGGGGCACTGAAGCTTTCTTT. This translates into CSVVYVGATWGTEAFF.

Note on this clone: The sample has other DNA sequences that encode this CDR3 too. The rearrangement joins TRBV9 to TRBJ2-3, with a tentative D call TRBD2 (6 bases). The CDR3 extends over 14 amino acids. CDR1 SGDLS and CDR2 YYNGEE come from the germline V gene. The V and J ends lost 1 base and 2 bases respectively, with 8 bases between them. The chain's CDR3 is CASSVRGTTDTQYF. The CDR3, as DNA: TGTGCCAGCAGCGTACGGGGGACCACAGATACGCAGTATTTT.

This rearrangement joins TRBV28 to TRBJ2-1, with TRBD2 matching 9 bases. This CDR3 has 15 amino acids. J gave up 2 bases and V 6 bases, and 5 bases lay outside the gene matches. CDR1 MDHEN and CDR2 SYDVKM come from the germline V gene. This chain's CDR3 is CASRLSGRAYNEQFF. In DNA, the CDR3 is TGTGCCAGCAGGCTTAGCGGGAGAGCCTACAATGAGCAGTTCTTC.

V usage is TRBV27 and J usage is TRBJ1-1, with D perhaps matching TRBD1 (5 bases). The germline V and J ends were trimmed by 5 bases and 5 bases, with 18 bases remaining between them. Germline V lookup: CDR1 MNHEY, CDR2 SMNVEV (reference sequence). CDR3 size: 15 residues. CDR3 in amino acids: CASSQRPGGGTEAFF. In DNA, the CDR3 is TGTGCCAGCAGTCAACGACCGGGCGGGGGGACTGAAGCTTTCTTT.

This chain links TRBV5-6 with TRBJ2-7; no reliable D call. The CDR3 extends over 14 amino acids. Germline V gives CDR1 SGHDT, CDR2 YYEEEE. Trimming removed 3 bases from V and 2 bases from J, with 12 bases in between. CDR3 loop: CASSSLGHPYEQYF. The CDR3 DNA sequence: TGTGCCAGCAGCTCCTTAGGTCATCCCTACGAGCAGTACTTC.

The J gene is TRBJ2-1, the V gene TRBV28; no clear D gene. The V gene lost 3 bases and the J gene lost 5 bases, with 14 bases spanning the gap. The CDR3 is 15 residues long. Per the germline V gene, CDR1 is MDHEN and CDR2 is SYDVKM. In nucleotides, the CDR3 is TGTGCCAGCAGTTTGGTTTCTTTCGATGACAATGAGCAGTTCTTC. Its translation is CASSLVSFDDNEQFF.

V is TRBV7-2 and J is TRBJ2-2; D gene ambiguous. V was cut by 3 bases and J by 5 bases, with 10 bases left in between. The CDR3 is 14 amino acids. Germline lookup yields CDR1 SGHTA and CDR2 FQGNSA. CDR3 loop: CASSLFRQTGELFF. The CDR3 DNA sequence: TGTGCCAGCAGCTTGTTCCGTCAAACCGGGGAGCTGTTTTTT. Full variable domain (outside the CDR3, taken from reference TRBV7-2 and TRBJ2-2): GAGVSQSPSNKVTEKGKDVELRCDPISGHTALYWYRQSLGQGLEFLIYFQGNSAPDKSGLPSDRFSAERTGGSVSTLTIQRTQQEDSAVYLCASSLFRQTGELFFGEGSRLTVL.

The chain links TRBV9 to TRBJ2-6, with TRBD1 as a possible D gene (5 bases). The CDR3 is 17 residues long. Germline V gives CDR1 SGDLS, CDR2 YYNGEE. V lost 4 bases and J 4 bases, leaving 18 bases between the germline ends. CDR3 region: CASSPLWGVGGANVLTF. The CDR3, as DNA: TGTGCCAGCAGCCCCCTATGGGGCGTAGGAGGGGCCAACGTCCTGACTTTC.

Only one count was recorded for this clone. The chain couples TRBV11-2 to TRBJ1-2; D gene uncertain. This CDR3 is built from 14 residues. V gave up 1 base and J gave up 7 bases, with 13 bases separating them. Germline V CDR1 and CDR2: SGHAT, FQNNGV. The CDR3 DNA reads TGTGCCAGCAGCTTAGTTCTAGGGTCAGTTGGCTACACCTTC. Translated: CASSLVLGSVGYTF.

The chain combines TRBV29-1 with TRBJ1-2; D may be TRBD1 (6 bases). CDR1 is SQVTM and CDR2 is ANQGSEA in the germline V gene. This CDR3 has 13 amino acids. V gave up 4 bases and J gave up 4 bases, with 13 bases separating them. This chain's CDR3 is CSVAPSGAYGYTF. The CDR3 DNA follows: TGCAGCGTTGCCCCCTCAGGGGCCTATGGCTACACCTTC. Based on the CDR3 plus reference TRBV29-1 and TRBJ1-2, the full variable domain is SAVISQKPSRDICQRGTSLTIQCQVDSQVTMMFWYRQQPGQSLTLIATANQGSEATYESGFVIDKFPISRPNLTFSTLTVSNMSPEDSSIYLCSVAPSGAYGYTFGSGTRLTVV.

This clone was observed once. The chain is built from TRBV7-2 and TRBJ2-4; TRBD1 matches 8 bases. With 5 bases clipped from V and 2 bases from J, the junction kept 8 bases outside the gene matches. CDR3 length: 16 amino acids. Germline assignment: CDR1 SGHTA and CDR2 FQGNSA. The CDR3 DNA reads TGTGCCAGCAGCCCCGACAGGGGCCTAACCAAAAACATTCAGTACTTC. Its protein is CASSPDRGLTKNIQYF.

The chain is built from TRBV5-1 and TRBJ2-7, with D unresolved. The CDR3 extends over 15 amino acids. Trimming took 4 bases from V and 7 from J, leaving 21 bases between them. Germline lookup yields CDR1 SGHRS and CDR2 YFSETQ. The CDR3: CASSADPAVVREQYF. CDR3 nucleotides: TGCGCCAGCAGCGCTGATCCTGCAGTTGTGCGAGAGCAGTACTTC.

The chain combines TRBV29-1 with TRBJ2-7; D unresolved. Germline V gene data show CDR1 as SQVTM and CDR2 as ANQGSEA. The CDR3 runs 13 residues. Deletions cut 1 base from V and 0 bases from J, with 7 bases between. CDR3 nucleotides: TGCAGCGTTGAAGCCACGAGCTCCTACGAGCAGTACTTC. The encoded protein is CSVEATSSYEQYF.

The V gene is TRBV6-6, the J gene TRBJ2-7; D ambiguous. The CDR3 is 13 residues long. V gave up 6 bases and J gave up 2 bases, with 11 bases separating them. CDR1 and CDR2 (germline): MNHNY, SVGAGI (reference sequence). This chain's CDR3 is CASSDAPPYEQYF. CDR3 coding DNA: TGTGCCAGCAGCGATGCCCCCCCCTACGAGCAGTACTTC.

V is TRBV7-2 and J is TRBJ2-1; D gene uncertain. This CDR3 has 15 amino acids. Trimming took 5 bases from V and 0 from J, leaving 11 bases between them. Germline assignment: CDR1 SGHTA and CDR2 FQGNSA. The CDR3 sequence: CASSAGYSSYNEQFF. CDR3 sequence (DNA): TGTGCCAGCAGCGCAGGATATAGCTCCTACAATGAGCAGTTCTTC.